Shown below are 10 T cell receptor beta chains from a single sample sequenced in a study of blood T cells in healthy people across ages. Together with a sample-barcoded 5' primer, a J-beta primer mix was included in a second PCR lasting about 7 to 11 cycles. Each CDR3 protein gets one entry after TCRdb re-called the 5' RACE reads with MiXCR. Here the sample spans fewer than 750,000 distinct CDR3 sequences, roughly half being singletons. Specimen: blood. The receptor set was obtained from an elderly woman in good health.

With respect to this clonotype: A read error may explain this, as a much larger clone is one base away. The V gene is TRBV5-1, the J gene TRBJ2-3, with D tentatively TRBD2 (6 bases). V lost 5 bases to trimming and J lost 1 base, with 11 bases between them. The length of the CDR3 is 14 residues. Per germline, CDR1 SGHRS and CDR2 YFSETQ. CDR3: CASRLASGTDTQYF. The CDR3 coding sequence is TGCGCCAGCAGGCTGGCTAGCGGCACAGATACGCAGTATTTT.

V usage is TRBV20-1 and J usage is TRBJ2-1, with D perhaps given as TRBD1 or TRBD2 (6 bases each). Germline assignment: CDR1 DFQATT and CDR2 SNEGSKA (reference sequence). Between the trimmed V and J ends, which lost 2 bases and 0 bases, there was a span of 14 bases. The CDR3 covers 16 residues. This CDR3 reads CSARYGGPSSYNEQFF. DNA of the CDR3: TGCAGTGCTAGATACGGGGGCCCTAGCTCCTACAATGAGCAGTTCTTC.

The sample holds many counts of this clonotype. The CDR3, as DNA: TGTGCCAGCAGCGCGAACGCTGGGGCCAACGTCCTGACTTTC. Translated, it gives CASSANAGANVLTF. The chain uses TRBV7-9 and TRBJ2-6; D unclear. The V gene lost 5 bases and the J gene lost 2 bases, with 7 bases spanning the gap. The CDR3 totals 14 residues. Germline assignment: CDR1 SEHNR and CDR2 FQNEAQ (reference sequence). The full variable domain, with the rest looked up from reference TRBV7-9 and TRBJ2-6, is DTGVSQNPRHKITKRGQNVTFRCDPISEHNRLYWYRQTLGQGPEFLTYFQNEAQLEKSRLLSDRFSAERPKGSFSTLEIQRTEQGDSAMYLCASSANAGANVLTFGAGSRLTVL.

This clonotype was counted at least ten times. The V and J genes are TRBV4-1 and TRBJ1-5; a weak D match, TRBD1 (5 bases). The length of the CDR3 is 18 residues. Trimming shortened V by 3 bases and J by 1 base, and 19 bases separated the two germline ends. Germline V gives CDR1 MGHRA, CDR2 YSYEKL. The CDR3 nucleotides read TGCGCCAGCAGCCATGCCGGGCAGGGCGGACCGAGCAATCAGCCCCAGCATTTT. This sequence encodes CASSHAGQGGPSNQPQHF.

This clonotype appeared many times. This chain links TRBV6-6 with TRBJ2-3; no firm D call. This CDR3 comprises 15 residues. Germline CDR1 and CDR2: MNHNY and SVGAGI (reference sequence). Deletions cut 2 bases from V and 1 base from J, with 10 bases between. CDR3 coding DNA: TGTGCCAGCAGTTACCGTGGACCTGGCACAGATACGCAGTATTTT. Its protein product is CASSYRGPGTDTQYF.

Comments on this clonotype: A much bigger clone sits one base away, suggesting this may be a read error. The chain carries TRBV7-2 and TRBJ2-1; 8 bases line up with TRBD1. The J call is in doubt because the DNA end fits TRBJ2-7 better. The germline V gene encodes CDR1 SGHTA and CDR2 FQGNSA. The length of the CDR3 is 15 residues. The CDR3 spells CASTPGDRNYNEQYF. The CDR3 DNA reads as TGTGCCAGCACACCCGGGGACAGGAACTACAATGAGCAGTACTTC.

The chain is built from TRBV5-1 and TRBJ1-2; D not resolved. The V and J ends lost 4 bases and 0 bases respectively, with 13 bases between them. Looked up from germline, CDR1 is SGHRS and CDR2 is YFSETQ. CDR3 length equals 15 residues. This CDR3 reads CASSPRRRTNYGYTF. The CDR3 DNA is TGCGCCAGCAGCCCCCGACGGAGGACTAACTATGGCTACACCTTC.

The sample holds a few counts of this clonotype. CDR3: CASSSLALQYF. The DNA of the CDR3 is TGTGCCAGCAGCTCTTTGGCCCTACAGTACTTC. The chain uses TRBV12-3 or TRBV12-4 and TRBJ2-5; D is ambiguous. V shed 6 bases and J shed 11 bases, with 13 bases lying between them. CDR3 length equals 11 residues.

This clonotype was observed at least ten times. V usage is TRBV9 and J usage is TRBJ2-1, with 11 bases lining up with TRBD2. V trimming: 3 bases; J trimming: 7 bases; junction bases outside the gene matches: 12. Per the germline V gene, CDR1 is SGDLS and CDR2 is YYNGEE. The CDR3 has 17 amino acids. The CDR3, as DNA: TGTGCCAGCAGCGCCGAACCAACTAGCGGGAGTAGGAATGAGCAGTTCTTC. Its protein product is CASSAEPTSGSRNEQFF. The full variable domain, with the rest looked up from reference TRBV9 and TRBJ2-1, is DSGVTQTPKHLITATGQRVTLRCSPRSGDLSVYWYQQSLDQGLQFLIQYYNGEERAKGNILERFSAQQFPDLHSELNLSSLELGDSALYFCASSAEPTSGSRNEQFFGPGTRLTVL.

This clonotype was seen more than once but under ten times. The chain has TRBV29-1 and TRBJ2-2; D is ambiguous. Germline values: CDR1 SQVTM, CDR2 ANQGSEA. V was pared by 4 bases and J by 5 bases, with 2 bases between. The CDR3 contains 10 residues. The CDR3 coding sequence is TGCAGCGTTGGAACCGGGGAGCTGTTTTTT. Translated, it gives CSVGTGELFF.